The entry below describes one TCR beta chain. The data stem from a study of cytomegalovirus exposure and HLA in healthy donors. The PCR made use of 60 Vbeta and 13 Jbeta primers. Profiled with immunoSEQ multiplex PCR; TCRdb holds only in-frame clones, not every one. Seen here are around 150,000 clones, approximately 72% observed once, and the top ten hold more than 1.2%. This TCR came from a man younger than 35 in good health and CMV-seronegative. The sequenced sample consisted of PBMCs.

This CDR3 reads CASTKEGNQPQHF. The CDR3, as DNA: TGTGCCAGCACCAAAGAGGGCAATCAGCCCCAGCATTTT. This rearrangement joins TRBV2 to TRBJ1-5; D is uncertain. Trimming cost V 7 bases and J 2 bases, with 9 bases left between them. Germline CDR1 and CDR2: SNHLY and FYNNEI. There are 13 residues in the CDR3.